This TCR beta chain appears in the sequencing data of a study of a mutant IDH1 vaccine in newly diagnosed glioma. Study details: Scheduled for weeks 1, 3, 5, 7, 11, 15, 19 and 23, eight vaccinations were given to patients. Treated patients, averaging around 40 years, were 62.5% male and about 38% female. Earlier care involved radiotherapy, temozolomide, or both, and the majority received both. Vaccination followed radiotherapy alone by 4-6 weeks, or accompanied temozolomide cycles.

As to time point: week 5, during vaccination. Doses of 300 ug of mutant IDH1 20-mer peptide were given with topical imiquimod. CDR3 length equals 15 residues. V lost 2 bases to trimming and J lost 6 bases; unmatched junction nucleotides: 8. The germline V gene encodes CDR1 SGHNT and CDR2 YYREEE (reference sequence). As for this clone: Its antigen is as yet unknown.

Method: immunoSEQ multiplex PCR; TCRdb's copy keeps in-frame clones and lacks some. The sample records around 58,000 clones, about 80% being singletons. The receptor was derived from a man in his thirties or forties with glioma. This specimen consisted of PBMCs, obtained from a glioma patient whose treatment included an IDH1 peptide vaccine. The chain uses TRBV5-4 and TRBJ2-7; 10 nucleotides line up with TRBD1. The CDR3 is CASSFPGQGIGEQYF. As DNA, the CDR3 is TGTGCCAGCAGCTTCCCGGGACAGGGGATTGGCGAGCAGTACTTC.